A selection of T cell receptor beta chains follows, all from one sample in a study of HIV-infected children after antiretroviral therapy interruption. TCRdb passed the 3' RACE reads through MiXCR, listing each CDR3 protein once. The table includes 5,500 to 8,000 distinct CDR3 sequences, about 16% detected once. Source: CD45RO+ CD8+ T cells from PBMCs, pooled from several time points, taken from a donor given antiretroviral therapy, either interrupted or continuous. These receptor sequences come from a pool of human donors with HIV. The CDR3 runs from the conserved cysteine through the conserved F or W. D genes are given only for firm matches. Size tells how often a clone was seen (once, few, many) or the class of an expanded clone, and some rows leave it out.

v_call: TRBV9
clone_size: NA
j_call: TRBJ1-1
d_call: TRBD1
cdr3_aa: CASSVTSGQGNTEAFF
cdr3_nt: TGTGCCAGCAGCGTCACCTCCGGACAGGGGAACACTGAAGCTTTCTTT

v_call: TRBV12-3/TRBV12-4
clone_size: many
j_call: TRBJ1-4
d_call: TRBD1
cdr3_aa: CASSSGRGGATNEKLFF
cdr3_nt: TGTGCCAGCAGTTCCGGAAGAGGGGGCGCAACTAATGAAAAACTGTTTTTT

v_call: TRBV5-1
clone_size: NA
j_call: TRBJ2-3
d_call: TRBD2
cdr3_aa: CASSLIAGASTDTQYF
cdr3_nt: TGCGCCAGCAGCTTGATAGCGGGGGCGTCCACAGATACGCAGTATTTT

v_call: TRBV2
clone_size: many
j_call: TRBJ2-1
d_call: TRBD2
cdr3_aa: CASSPRTSGNNEQFF
cdr3_nt: TGTGCCAGCAGTCCAAGGACTAGCGGTAACAATGAGCAGTTCTTC

v_call: TRBV12-3/TRBV12-4
clone_size: many
j_call: TRBJ2-1
d_call: TRBD2
cdr3_aa: CASSLGLAGGPYNEQFF
cdr3_nt: TGTGCCAGCAGTTTAGGACTAGCGGGAGGACCCTACAATGAGCAGTTCTTC

v_call: TRBV18
clone_size: few
j_call: TRBJ1-1
d_call: NA
cdr3_aa: CASSPLEGNTEAFF
cdr3_nt: TGTGCCAGCTCACCACTCGAGGGGAACACTGAAGCTTTCTTT

v_call: TRBV13
clone_size: many
j_call: TRBJ1-2
d_call: TRBD1
cdr3_aa: CASSLGQGYGYTF
cdr3_nt: TGTGCCAGCAGCTTGGGACAGGGGTATGGCTACACCTTC

v_call: TRBV21-1
clone_size: few
j_call: TRBJ2-7
d_call: NA
cdr3_aa: CASSATGTSYEQYF
cdr3_nt: TGTGCCAGCAGCGCCACCGGGACTTCCTACGAGCAGTACTTC

v_call: TRBV5-5
clone_size: many
j_call: TRBJ2-5
d_call: TRBD1
cdr3_aa: CASSADRGAGETQYF
cdr3_nt: TGTGCCAGCAGCGCGGACAGGGGGGCGGGAGAGACCCAGTACTTC

v_call: TRBV12-3/TRBV12-4
clone_size: NA
j_call: TRBJ1-6
d_call: NA
cdr3_aa: CASSPDRPNSPLHF
cdr3_nt: TGTGCCAGCAGTCCCGACAGGCCGAATTCACCCCTCCACTTT

v_call: TRBV19
clone_size: medium-sized
j_call: TRBJ1-6
d_call: NA
cdr3_aa: CASSTWTRTSNNSPLHF
cdr3_nt: TGTGCCAGTAGTACCTGGACACGCACATCTAATAATTCACCCCTCCACTTT

v_call: TRBV7-9
clone_size: many
j_call: TRBJ2-1
d_call: NA
cdr3_aa: CASSSRTRDFNNEQFF
cdr3_nt: TGTGCCAGCAGCTCCCGCACTCGGGACTTCAACAATGAGCAGTTCTTC

v_call: TRBV4-1
clone_size: NA
j_call: TRBJ2-1
d_call: NA
cdr3_aa: CASSHWEPPNNEQFF
cdr3_nt: TGCGCCAGCAGCCATTGGGAGCCGCCCAACAATGAGCAGTTCTTC

v_call: TRBV6-5
clone_size: NA
j_call: TRBJ2-7
d_call: TRBD2
cdr3_aa: CASRGTSGGEQYF
cdr3_nt: TGTGCCAGCAGGGGGACTAGCGGGGGAGAGCAGTACTTC

v_call: TRBV20-1
clone_size: many
j_call: TRBJ2-5
d_call: TRBD2
cdr3_aa: CSASPAGAVQETQYF
cdr3_nt: TGCAGTGCCTCTCCAGCGGGGGCTGTGCAAGAGACCCAGTACTTC

v_call: TRBV20-1
clone_size: medium-sized
j_call: TRBJ1-5
d_call: NA
cdr3_aa: CSARLVGQPQHF
cdr3_nt: TGCAGTGCTAGGCTAGTAGGGCAGCCCCAGCATTTT

v_call: TRBV29-1
clone_size: many
j_call: TRBJ2-2
d_call: NA
cdr3_aa: CSVAATVTGELFF
cdr3_nt: TGCAGCGTCGCCGCGACAGTCACCGGGGAGCTGTTTTTT

v_call: TRBV10-3
clone_size: medium-sized
j_call: TRBJ2-7
d_call: NA
cdr3_aa: CASSLGGGEQYF
cdr3_nt: TGTGCCTCCTCCCTCGGGGGTGGCGAGCAGTACTTC

v_call: TRBV20-1
clone_size: NA
j_call: TRBJ2-2
d_call: NA
cdr3_aa: CSARDQDHGELFF
cdr3_nt: TGCAGTGCTAGAGATCAGGACCACGGGGAGCTGTTTTTT

v_call: TRBV3-1
clone_size: many
j_call: TRBJ2-1
d_call: TRBD2
cdr3_aa: CASSPITSGPYNEQFF
cdr3_nt: TGTGCCAGCAGCCCGATTACTAGCGGCCCCTACAATGAGCAGTTCTTC

v_call: TRBV10-3
clone_size: many
j_call: TRBJ1-1
d_call: TRBD1
cdr3_aa: CAISGTAVNTEAFF
cdr3_nt: TGTGCCATCAGCGGGACAGCAGTGAACACTGAAGCTTTCTTT

v_call: TRBV6-2/TRBV6-3
clone_size: medium-sized
j_call: TRBJ2-1
d_call: NA
cdr3_aa: CASSYSSYNEQFF
cdr3_nt: TGTGCCAGCAGTTACAGCTCCTACAATGAGCAGTTCTTC

v_call: TRBV3-1
clone_size: medium-sized
j_call: TRBJ2-5
d_call: TRBD2
cdr3_aa: CASSPGTSGGTVETQYF
cdr3_nt: TGTGCCAGCAGCCCAGGGACTAGCGGGGGGACGGTAGAGACCCAGTACTTC

v_call: TRBV12-3/TRBV12-4
clone_size: large
j_call: TRBJ2-1
d_call: NA
cdr3_aa: CAIKRRDDYNEQFF
cdr3_nt: TGTGCTATCAAGAGGAGGGACGACTACAATGAGCAGTTCTTC

v_call: TRBV29-1
clone_size: many
j_call: TRBJ2-2
d_call: TRBD2
cdr3_aa: CSVSDRGGVAGELFF
cdr3_nt: TGCAGCGTATCTGACCGGGGGGGCGTTGCCGGGGAGCTGTTTTTT

v_call: TRBV7-3
clone_size: many
j_call: TRBJ1-6
d_call: NA
cdr3_aa: CASSRGPGSPLHF
cdr3_nt: TGTGCCAGCAGCCGGGGCCCCGGGTCACCCCTCCACTTT

v_call: TRBV5-8
clone_size: medium-sized
j_call: TRBJ2-1
d_call: TRBD1
cdr3_aa: CASSIGTGNLNNEQFF
cdr3_nt: TGTGCCAGCAGCATCGGGACAGGGAATCTCAACAATGAGCAGTTCTTC

v_call: TRBV11-2
clone_size: medium-sized
j_call: TRBJ2-7
d_call: TRBD1
cdr3_aa: CASSLEQGANYEQYF
cdr3_nt: TGTGCCAGCAGCTTAGAACAGGGGGCTAATTACGAGCAGTACTTC

v_call: TRBV10-3
clone_size: medium-sized
j_call: TRBJ2-1
d_call: TRBD2
cdr3_aa: CAISIAGGRNEQFF
cdr3_nt: TGTGCCATCTCGATAGCGGGAGGCAGGAATGAGCAGTTCTTC

v_call: TRBV4-3
clone_size: many
j_call: TRBJ2-7
d_call: NA
cdr3_aa: CASSQAGTGYEQYF
cdr3_nt: TGCGCCAGCAGCCAAGCAGGGACGGGCTACGAGCAGTACTTC

v_call: TRBV5-1
clone_size: NA
j_call: TRBJ1-2
d_call: NA
cdr3_aa: CASSLEGDYGYTF
cdr3_nt: TGCGCCAGCAGCTTGGAGGGGGACTATGGCTACACCTTC

v_call: TRBV7-2
clone_size: medium-sized
j_call: TRBJ1-5
d_call: NA
cdr3_aa: CASSLDGGSNQPQHF
cdr3_nt: TGTGCCAGCAGCTTAGATGGGGGCAGCAATCAGCCCCAGCATTTT

v_call: TRBV12-5
clone_size: many
j_call: TRBJ2-7
d_call: TRBD1
cdr3_aa: CASGPQPTGNEQYF
cdr3_nt: TGTGCTAGTGGTCCGCAGCCGACAGGGAACGAGCAGTACTTC

v_call: TRBV29-1
clone_size: NA
j_call: TRBJ2-2
d_call: TRBD1
cdr3_aa: CSVGEGQGYTGELFF
cdr3_nt: TGCAGCGTTGGTGAGGGACAGGGATACACCGGGGAGCTGTTTTTT

v_call: TRBV6-1
clone_size: many
j_call: TRBJ2-1
d_call: NA
cdr3_aa: CASRQGIWGEQFF
cdr3_nt: TGTGCCAGCAGACAGGGCATCTGGGGTGAGCAGTTCTTC

v_call: TRBV10-3
clone_size: many
j_call: TRBJ2-3
d_call: TRBD2
cdr3_aa: CAITPGLAGGLGDTQYF
cdr3_nt: TGTGCCATCACCCCGGGACTAGCGGGGGGCCTGGGGGATACGCAGTATTTT

v_call: TRBV5-1
clone_size: many
j_call: TRBJ2-7
d_call: TRBD1
cdr3_aa: CASSLPGTGPYEQYF
cdr3_nt: TGCGCCAGCAGCTTACCCGGGACAGGCCCCTACGAGCAGTACTTC

v_call: TRBV12-3/TRBV12-4
clone_size: many
j_call: TRBJ1-4
d_call: NA
cdr3_aa: CASSFAGTEKLFF
cdr3_nt: TGTGCCAGCAGTTTCGCCGGGACAGAAAAACTGTTTTTT

v_call: TRBV7-6
clone_size: medium-sized
j_call: TRBJ2-5
d_call: TRBD1
cdr3_aa: CASGDREETQYF
cdr3_nt: TGTGCCAGCGGGGACAGGGAAGAGACCCAGTACTTC

v_call: TRBV6-6
clone_size: NA
j_call: TRBJ2-7
d_call: NA
cdr3_aa: CASSYLLGYEQYF
cdr3_nt: TGTGCCAGCAGTTACCTCCTCGGATACGAGCAGTACTTC

v_call: TRBV21-1
clone_size: many
j_call: TRBJ2-5
d_call: NA
cdr3_aa: CASSNPPTLAGDYETQYF
cdr3_nt: TGTGCCAGCAGCAACCCACCCACTCTAGCGGGAGATTACGAGACCCAGTACTTC

v_call: TRBV28
clone_size: many
j_call: TRBJ2-1
d_call: NA
cdr3_aa: CASSLNGVNNEQFF
cdr3_nt: TGTGCCAGCAGTTTAAACGGGGTAAACAATGAGCAGTTCTTC

v_call: TRBV12-5
clone_size: NA
j_call: TRBJ2-4
d_call: NA
cdr3_aa: CASGLQTGIAKNIQYF
cdr3_nt: TGTGCTAGTGGTTTGCAAACAGGGATAGCCAAAAACATTCAGTACTTC

v_call: TRBV7-9
clone_size: medium-sized
j_call: TRBJ1-3
d_call: NA
cdr3_aa: CASSFLPGTSGNTIYF
cdr3_nt: TGTGCCAGCAGCTTCCTCCCGGGGACCTCTGGAAACACCATATATTTT

v_call: TRBV4-1
clone_size: many
j_call: TRBJ1-4
d_call: NA
cdr3_aa: CASSHPVRGGTNEKLFF
cdr3_nt: TGCGCCAGCAGCCACCCTGTACGGGGAGGGACTAATGAAAAACTGTTTTTT

v_call: TRBV6-2/TRBV6-3
clone_size: many
j_call: TRBJ2-7
d_call: NA
cdr3_aa: CASSYGGSYEQYF
cdr3_nt: TGTGCCAGCAGTTACGGGGGCTCCTACGAGCAGTACTTC

v_call: TRBV28
clone_size: medium-sized
j_call: TRBJ2-3
d_call: TRBD2
cdr3_aa: CASSPTPLAADTQYF
cdr3_nt: TGTGCCAGCAGTCCGACCCCTCTAGCGGCAGATACGCAGTATTTT

v_call: TRBV4-1
clone_size: many
j_call: TRBJ2-2
d_call: NA
cdr3_aa: CASMPRANTGELFF
cdr3_nt: TGCGCCAGCATGCCTAGGGCAAATACCGGGGAGCTGTTTTTT

v_call: TRBV7-2
clone_size: many
j_call: TRBJ2-7
d_call: NA
cdr3_aa: CASSPRVRQYEQYF
cdr3_nt: TGTGCCAGCAGCCCTAGGGTTCGGCAGTACGAGCAGTACTTC

v_call: TRBV12-3/TRBV12-4
clone_size: NA
j_call: TRBJ2-3
d_call: TRBD1
cdr3_aa: CASSPQGALTDTQYF
cdr3_nt: TGTGCCAGCAGTCCGCAGGGGGCTCTAACAGATACGCAGTATTTT

v_call: TRBV20-1
clone_size: many
j_call: TRBJ1-6
d_call: NA
cdr3_aa: CSATTLTRLSPLHF
cdr3_nt: TGCAGTGCTACCACCCTCACTCGGCTTTCACCCCTCCACTTT

v_call: TRBV28
clone_size: many
j_call: TRBJ1-6
d_call: NA
cdr3_aa: CASKLRSNSPLHF
cdr3_nt: TGTGCCAGCAAGTTGAGGAGTAATTCACCCCTCCACTTT